This T cell receptor (beta chain) was found in a study of persistence of HIV-infected CD4 T cells. The immunoSEQ assay was version 4, run in survey mode. Sequencing used immunoSEQ multiplex PCR; TCRdb keeps in-frame clones, though not all of them. The data contain about 45,000 clones, about 90% of them singletons. Trimming removed 8 bases from V and 5 bases from J; junction bases left unmatched: 7. This CDR3 spans 13 amino acids. CDR1 and CDR2 from the germline V gene are MNHNY and SVGAGI (reference sequence). Cells were stimulated nonspecifically with anti-CD3/anti-CD28 magnetic beads. Sorting selected CD4+ T cells upregulating both CD40 ligand and CD69. As regards this clone: Its antigen is unidentified.

This chain uses TRBV6-6 with TRBJ2-7; TRBD1 matches at 9 bases. The clonotype was recovered from an adult woman with HIV who was CMV-seropositive. The source material was CD4+ T cells sorted from PBMCs after roughly 18-hour stimulation, sampled from a patient who received antiretroviral therapy. The CDR3 sequence is CASGDRAFDEQYF. CDR3 nucleotides: TGTGCCAGCGGGGACAGGGCGTTCGACGAGCAGTACTTC.